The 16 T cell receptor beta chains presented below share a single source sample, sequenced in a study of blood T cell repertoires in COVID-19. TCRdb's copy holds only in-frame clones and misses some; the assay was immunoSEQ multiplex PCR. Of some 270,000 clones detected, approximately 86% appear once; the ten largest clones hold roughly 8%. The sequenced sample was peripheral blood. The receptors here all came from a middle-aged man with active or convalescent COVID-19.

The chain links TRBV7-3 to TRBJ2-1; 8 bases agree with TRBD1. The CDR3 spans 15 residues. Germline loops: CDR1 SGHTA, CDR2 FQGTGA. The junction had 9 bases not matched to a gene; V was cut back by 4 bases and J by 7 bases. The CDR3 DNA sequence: TGTGCCAGCAGCTCCTCAGGGGGCGCAAGGAATGAGCAGTTCTTC. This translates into CASSSSGGARNEQFF.

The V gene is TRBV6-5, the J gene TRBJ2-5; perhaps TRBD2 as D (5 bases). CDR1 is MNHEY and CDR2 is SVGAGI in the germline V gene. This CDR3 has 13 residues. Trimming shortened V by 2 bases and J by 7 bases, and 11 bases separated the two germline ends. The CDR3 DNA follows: TGTGCCAGCAGTTACGAGGGAAGAGGGACCCAGTACTTC. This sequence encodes CASSYEGRGTQYF.

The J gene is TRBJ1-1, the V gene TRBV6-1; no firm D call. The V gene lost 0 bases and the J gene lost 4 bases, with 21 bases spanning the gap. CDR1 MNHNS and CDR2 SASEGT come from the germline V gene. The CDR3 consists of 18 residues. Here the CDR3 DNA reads TGTGCCAGCAGTGAAGCGTTCCAAGAGGGTAGAACGCGCACTGAAGCTTTCTTT. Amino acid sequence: CASSEAFQEGRTRTEAFF.

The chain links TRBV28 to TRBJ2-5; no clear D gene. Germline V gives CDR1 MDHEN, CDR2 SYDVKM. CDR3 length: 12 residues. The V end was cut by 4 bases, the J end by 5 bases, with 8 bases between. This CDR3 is CASSYTPETQYF. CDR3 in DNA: TGTGCCAGCAGTTACACGCCCGAGACCCAGTACTTC.

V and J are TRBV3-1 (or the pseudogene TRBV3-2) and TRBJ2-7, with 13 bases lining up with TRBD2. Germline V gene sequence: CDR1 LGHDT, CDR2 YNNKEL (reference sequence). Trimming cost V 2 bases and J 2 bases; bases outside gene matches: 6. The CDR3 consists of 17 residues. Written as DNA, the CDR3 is TGTGCCAGCAGCCAATATTCTGGGACTAGCGGGACCTACGAGCAGTACTTC. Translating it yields CASSQYSGTSGTYEQYF.

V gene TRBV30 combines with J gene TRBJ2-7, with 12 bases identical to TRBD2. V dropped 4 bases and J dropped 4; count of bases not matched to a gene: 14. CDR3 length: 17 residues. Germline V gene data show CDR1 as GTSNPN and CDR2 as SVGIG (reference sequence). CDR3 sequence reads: CAWTTEASGRGRYEQYF. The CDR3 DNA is TGTGCCTGGACCACGGAGGCTAGCGGGAGGGGGAGATACGAGCAGTACTTC. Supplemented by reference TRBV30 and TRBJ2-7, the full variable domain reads SQTIHQWPATLVQPVGSPLSLECTVEGTSNPNLYWYRQAAGRGLQLLFYSVGIGQISSEVPQNLSASRPQDRQFILSSKKLLLSDSGFYLCAWTTEASGRGRYEQYFGPGTRLTVT.

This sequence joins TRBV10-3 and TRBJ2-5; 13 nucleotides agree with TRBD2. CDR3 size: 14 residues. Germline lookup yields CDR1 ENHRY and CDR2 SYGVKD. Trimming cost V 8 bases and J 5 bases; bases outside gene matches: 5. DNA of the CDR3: TGTGCCATCGGACTAGCGGGGGCCGGGGAGACCCAGTACTTC. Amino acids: CAIGLAGAGETQYF.

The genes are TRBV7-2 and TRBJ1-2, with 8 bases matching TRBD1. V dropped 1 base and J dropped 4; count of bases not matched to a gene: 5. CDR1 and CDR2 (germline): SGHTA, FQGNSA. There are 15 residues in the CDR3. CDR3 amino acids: CASSLGWTGPYGYTF. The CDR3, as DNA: TGTGCCAGCAGCTTAGGGTGGACAGGGCCCTATGGCTACACCTTC.

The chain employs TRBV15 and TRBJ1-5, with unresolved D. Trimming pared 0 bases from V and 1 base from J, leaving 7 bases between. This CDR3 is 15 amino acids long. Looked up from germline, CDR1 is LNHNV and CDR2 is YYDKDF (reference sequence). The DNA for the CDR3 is TGTGCCACCAGCAGAGAGTATGGCAGCAATCAGCCCCAGCATTTT. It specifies CATSREYGSNQPQHF.

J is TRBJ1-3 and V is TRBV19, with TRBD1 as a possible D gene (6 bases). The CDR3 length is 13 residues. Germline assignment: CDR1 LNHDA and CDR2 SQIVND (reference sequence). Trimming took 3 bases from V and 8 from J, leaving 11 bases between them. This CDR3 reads CASSIGHRDTIYF. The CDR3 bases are TGTGCCAGTAGTATTGGACACAGGGACACCATATATTTT. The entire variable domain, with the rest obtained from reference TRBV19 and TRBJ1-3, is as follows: DGGITQSPKYLFRKEGQNVTLSCEQNLNHDAMYWYRQDPGQGLRLIYYSQIVNDFQKGDIAEGYSVSREKKESFPLTVTSAQKNPTAFYLCASSIGHRDTIYFGEGSWLTVV.

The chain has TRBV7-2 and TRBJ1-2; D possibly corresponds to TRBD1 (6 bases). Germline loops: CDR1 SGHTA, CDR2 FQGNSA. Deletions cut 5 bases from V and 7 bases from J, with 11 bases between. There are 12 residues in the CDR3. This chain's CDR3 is CASSTSRGGYTF. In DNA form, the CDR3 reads TGTGCCAGCAGCACCTCCAGGGGTGGCTACACCTTC.

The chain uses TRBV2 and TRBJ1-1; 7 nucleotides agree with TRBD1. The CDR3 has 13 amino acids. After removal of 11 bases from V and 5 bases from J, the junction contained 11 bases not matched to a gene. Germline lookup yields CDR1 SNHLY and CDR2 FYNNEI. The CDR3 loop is CAGQGGAGTEAFF. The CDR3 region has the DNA TGTGCCGGGCAGGGGGGCGCAGGGACTGAAGCTTTCTTT.

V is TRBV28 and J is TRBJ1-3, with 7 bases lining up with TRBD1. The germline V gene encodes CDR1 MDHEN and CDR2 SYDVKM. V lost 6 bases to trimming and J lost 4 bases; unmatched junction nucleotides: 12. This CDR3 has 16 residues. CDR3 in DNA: TGTGCCAGCAGAACAGGGGAGGAAGGTACGGGAAACACCATATATTTT. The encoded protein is CASRTGEEGTGNTIYF.

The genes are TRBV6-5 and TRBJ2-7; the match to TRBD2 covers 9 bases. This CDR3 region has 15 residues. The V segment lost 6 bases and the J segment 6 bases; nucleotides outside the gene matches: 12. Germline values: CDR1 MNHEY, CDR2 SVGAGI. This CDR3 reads CASSQPGLAESEQYF. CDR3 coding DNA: TGTGCCAGCAGCCAACCGGGACTAGCTGAGTCCGAGCAGTACTTC.

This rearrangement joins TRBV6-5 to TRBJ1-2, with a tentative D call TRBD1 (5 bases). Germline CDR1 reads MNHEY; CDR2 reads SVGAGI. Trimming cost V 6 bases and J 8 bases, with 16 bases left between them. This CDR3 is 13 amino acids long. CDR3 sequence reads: CASSDILGGGYTF. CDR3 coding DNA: TGTGCCAGCAGCGATATACTTGGGGGGGGCTACACCTTC.

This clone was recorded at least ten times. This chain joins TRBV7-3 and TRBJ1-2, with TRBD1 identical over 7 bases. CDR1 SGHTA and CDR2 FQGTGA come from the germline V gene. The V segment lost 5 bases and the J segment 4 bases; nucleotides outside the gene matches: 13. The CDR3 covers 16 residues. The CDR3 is CASSPEGTTGIYGYTF. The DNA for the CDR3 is TGTGCCAGCAGCCCAGAGGGGACGACAGGGATCTATGGCTACACCTTC.